This T cell receptor beta chain was observed in a study of spatial heterogeneity in lung cancer. Study background: More beta-chain than alpha-chain sequences were consistently detected.

Noted time point: sample taken at primary tumor resection. Extraction of whole RNA from tumor, nontumor lung or frozen PBMC preceded unsorted sequencing. This clonotype was seen only a few times. Antigen: not known. The CDR3 runs 14 residues. The germline CDR1 and CDR2 sequences are SEHNR and FQNEAQ (reference sequence). Deletions cut 3 bases from V and 1 base from J, with 10 bases between. TCR cDNA molecules were tagged individually, and each one carried a unique molecular identifier. TCRdb recomputed calls from the 5' RACE reads with MiXCR, one row per CDR3 protein. Counted here are 710 or so distinct CDR3 sequences, 13% to 15% occurring once; the ten biggest clones make up 24%. Study conclusions and caveats: Expanded alpha and beta TCR counts within tumors tracked tumor mutation counts.

Here the sequenced sample was lung tumor tissue, taken at surgery. This TCR was recovered from a male donor with early-stage non-small cell lung cancer. The chain is built from TRBV7-9 and TRBJ2-7, with D possibly being TRBD1 (6 bases). Here the CDR3 reads CASSLDRPSYEQYF. CDR3 in DNA: TGTGCCAGCAGCTTGGACAGACCGTCCTACGAGCAGTACTTC.